These 25 T cell receptor beta chains were sequenced from one sample in a study of T cells after yellow fever vaccination. TCRdb independently ran MiXCR on the 5' RACE reads; one entry per CDR3 protein. The sample lists about 45,000 distinct CDR3 sequences; more than 6% were seen once. This material consisted of PBMCs, either bulk or a sorted T-cell subset (CD4+, CD8+, memory, or dextramer-sorted; not recorded which), taken 45 days after the yellow fever booster vaccination. The receptor source for this set is a young man who received the YFV17D yellow fever vaccine.

The rearrangement joins TRBV9 to TRBJ1-3; no clear D. V lost 4 bases and J 4 bases, leaving 9 bases between the germline ends. There are 13 residues in the CDR3. The germline V gene has CDR1 SGDLS and CDR2 YYNGEE. CDR3 nucleotides: TGTGCCAGCAGCCGCCGGAACGGAAACACCATATATTTT. Its protein is CASSRRNGNTIYF.

The V call is TRBV11-2, the J call TRBJ1-6; weak D call: TRBD1 (5 bases). V lost 5 bases to trimming and J lost 10 bases, with 15 bases between them. This CDR3 region has 14 residues. The germline CDR1 and CDR2 sequences are SGHAT and FQNNGV. The CDR3 loop is CASSRQPTKSPLHF. CDR3 in DNA: TGTGCCAGCAGCAGACAGCCAACTAAATCACCCCTCCACTTT.

This clonotype appeared many times. V gene TRBV12-3 or TRBV12-4 combines with J gene TRBJ1-1, with D unresolved. With 2 bases removed from V and 5 bases from J, the gap between germline ends came to 9 bases. The CDR3 covers 13 residues. The CDR3: CASSLWEGTEAFF. The CDR3 nucleotides are TGTGCCAGCAGTTTATGGGAGGGTACTGAAGCTTTCTTT.

The rearrangement links TRBV6-2 or TRBV6-3 to TRBJ2-2; no reliable D call. Germline V CDR1 and CDR2: MNHEY, SVGEGT. Deletions cut 0 bases from V and 5 bases from J, with 13 bases between. The CDR3 extends over 16 amino acids. The CDR3 is CASSYSSDTRTGELFF. CDR3 in DNA: TGTGCCAGCAGTTACTCAAGCGACACAAGGACCGGGGAGCTGTTTTTT.

This clonotype was found many times. The V gene is TRBV29-1, the J gene TRBJ1-3; 7 nucleotides align to TRBD1. The trim removed 4 bases at V and 0 bases at J, leaving 6 bases unmatched. Per the germline V gene, CDR1 is SQVTM and CDR2 is ANQGSEA. This CDR3 contains 15 residues. The CDR3 sequence: CSVGVGQSSGNTIYF. The CDR3 bases are TGCAGCGTTGGGGTGGGACAGAGCTCTGGAAACACCATATATTTT.

This clonotype was seen ten or more times. The gene calls are TRBV7-2 and TRBJ2-2; D is perhaps TRBD2 (6 bases). V lost 2 bases and J lost 6, with 16 bases in between. This CDR3 has 16 residues. Germline V gene data show CDR1 as SGHTA and CDR2 as FQGNSA. The CDR3 DNA reads as TGTGCCAGCAGCTTAATCGGGGGTCGGGACCCCGGGGAGCTGTTTTTT. This codes for CASSLIGGRDPGELFF.

This clonotype is medium-sized within its sample. The chain recombines TRBV7-2 with TRBJ2-3; the D is unclear. V lost 0 bases and J lost 1, with 5 bases in between. Germline V gene lookup returns CDR1 SGHTA and CDR2 FQGNSA. This CDR3 region has 14 residues. In DNA form, the CDR3 reads TGTGCCAGCAGCTTAGCTGGGGGCACAGATACGCAGTATTTT. Its translation: CASSLAGGTDTQYF.

This clonotype was observed at least ten times. The CDR3 bases are TGCGCCAGCAATTACAGACCGGGGGGCTCCTACGAGCAGTACTTC. This codes for CASNYRPGGSYEQYF. The rearrangement uses TRBV5-1 and TRBJ2-7; 7 bases agree with TRBD2. J was trimmed by 0 bases and V by 6 bases; bases with no gene match: 9. The germline CDR1 and CDR2 sequences are SGHRS and YFSETQ. The CDR3 spans 15 residues. Using reference TRBV5-1 and TRBJ2-7 for the parts outside the CDR3, the full variable domain is KAGVTQTPRYLIKTRGQQVTLSCSPISGHRSVSWYQQTPGQGLQFLFEYFSETQRNKGNFPGRFSGRQFSNSRSEMNVSTLELGDSALYLCASNYRPGGSYEQYFGPGTRLTVT.

Concerning this clonotype: At one end the junction does not follow the germline gene, possibly because of a read error. This chain uses TRBV6-1 with TRBJ1-3; TRBD1 matches at 8 bases. There are 16 residues in the CDR3. The germline gives CDR1 MNHNS, CDR2 SASEGT. CDR3 coding DNA: TGTGCCAGCAAAGGACAGGGAGAGCTCTTGGGAAACACCAAATATTTT. This encodes CASKGQGELLGNTKYF.

Remarks on this clonotype: A much larger clonotype is one base distant, so this may be a read error. The V and J genes are TRBV4-3 and TRBJ2-1, with TRBD2 identical over 12 bases. Germline V gene data show CDR1 as LGHNA and CDR2 as YSLEER. The CDR3 length is 16 residues. The CDR3 sequence: CASSQRTSGNKNGQFF. The CDR3 bases are TGCGCCAGCAGCCAAAGGACTAGCGGGAATAAGAATGGGCAGTTCTTC.

This clonotype has more than one count but fewer than ten. DNA for the CDR3: TGTGCCAGCAGCCTACAAACCGGGACAGCGACCTACGAGCAGTACTTC. Amino acids: CASSLQTGTATYEQYF. V and J are TRBV5-5 and TRBJ2-7, with 7 bases that match TRBD1. CDR1 and CDR2 (germline): SGHKS, YYEKEE (reference sequence). CDR3 length: 16 residues. Unmatched junction bases numbered 12, after V lost 4 bases and J lost 2 bases.

This clonotype showed up many times. The genes are TRBV5-1 and TRBJ2-7; 10 bases line up with TRBD1. In germline, CDR1 is SGHRS, CDR2 YFSETQ. This CDR3 has 12 amino acids. The junction had 1 base not matched to a gene; V was cut back by 8 bases and J by 2 bases. CDR3 protein: CASGQGAYEQYF. CDR3 DNA: TGCGCCAGTGGACAGGGGGCCTACGAGCAGTACTTC.

This clonotype was counted ten times or more. V usage is TRBV7-6 and J usage is TRBJ2-1; 10 bases fit TRBD2. Germline loops: CDR1 SGHVS, CDR2 FNYEAQ. This CDR3 has 14 residues. V trimming: 6 bases; J trimming: 7 bases; junction bases outside the gene matches: 6. CDR3 bases: TGTGCCAGCAGTCTCAGCGGGAGGGGGAATGAGCAGTTCTTC. This codes for CASSLSGRGNEQFF.

In this sample, this clonotype turned up many times. This rearrangement joins TRBV10-3 to TRBJ1-2; D perhaps matches TRBD1 (5 bases). The CDR3 totals 15 residues. The V end lost 7 bases, the J end lost 4 bases, and 19 bases lay between the germline ends. Germline CDR1 reads ENHRY; CDR2 reads SYGVKD. CDR3 sequence: CAITGGEGLTYGYTF. The CDR3 nucleotides read TGTGCCATCACCGGGGGGGAGGGCCTGACCTATGGCTACACCTTC.

This clonotype was recorded many times. The chain employs TRBV25-1 and TRBJ2-2, with 8 bases lining up with TRBD1. This CDR3 has 17 residues. The V segment lost 2 bases and the J segment 5 bases; nucleotides outside the gene matches: 10. Germline V gene lookup returns CDR1 MGHDK and CDR2 SYGVNS. As DNA, the CDR3 is TGTGCCAGCAGTGAAACCGGGCCAGGGGGCGCAACCGGGGAGCTGTTTTTT. Its translation: CASSETGPGGATGELFF.

The V gene is TRBV28, the J gene TRBJ2-1, with 9 positions matching TRBD2. The ends lost 7 bases at V and 0 bases at J; junction bases unmatched: 4. Germline lookup yields CDR1 MDHEN and CDR2 SYDVKM. The CDR3 contains 15 residues. The CDR3, as DNA: TGTGCCAGCATTTCTAGCGGGAACTCCTACAATGAGCAGTTCTTC. Translating it yields CASISSGNSYNEQFF.

The gene calls are TRBV20-1 and TRBJ1-6, with D tentatively TRBD1 (5 bases). Germline CDR1 reads DFQATT; CDR2 reads SNEGSKA (reference sequence). V was shortened by 3 bases and J by 6 bases, with 9 bases between the two germline ends. This CDR3 region has 13 residues. This CDR3 reads CSAREQVNSPLHF. In DNA form, the CDR3 reads TGCAGTGCTAGGGAACAGGTTAATTCACCCCTCCACTTT.

V is TRBV9 and J is TRBJ2-5; perhaps TRBD2 as D (5 bases). Germline CDR1 and CDR2: SGDLS and YYNGEE. The length of the CDR3 is 15 residues. The V gene lost 5 bases and the J gene lost 4 bases, with 18 bases spanning the gap. The CDR3 DNA follows: TGTGCCAGCAGAACCGGACGCCGGGAACGAGAGACCCAGTACTTC. Its translation is CASRTGRRERETQYF.

This clonotype was picked up many times. V gene TRBV20-1 combines with J gene TRBJ2-7, with unresolved D. Trimming cost V 0 bases and J 7 bases, with 7 bases left between them. This CDR3 has 11 amino acids. CDR1 DFQATT and CDR2 SNEGSKA come from the germline V gene (reference sequence). CDR3 in amino acids: CSARDYREQYF. The CDR3, as DNA: TGCAGTGCTAGAGATTACCGAGAGCAGTACTTC.

This clonotype has more than one count but fewer than ten. The chain joins TRBV19 to TRBJ1-5, with a tentative D call TRBD1 (6 bases). Trimming took off 3 bases at V and 5 bases at J, with 20 bases between the two ends. Germline CDR1 reads LNHDA; CDR2 reads SQIVND (reference sequence). The CDR3 spans 17 residues. The CDR3 reads CASSIFVPIKGDQPQHF. In nucleotides, the CDR3 is TGTGCCAGTAGTATTTTCGTCCCAATTAAGGGGGATCAGCCCCAGCATTTT.

The chain couples TRBV5-1 to TRBJ2-7; 9 bases match TRBD2. CDR3 length equals 16 residues. Germline V gene sequence: CDR1 SGHRS, CDR2 YFSETQ. V gave up 0 bases and J gave up 1 base; unmatched junction bases: 5. The CDR3 bases are TGCGCCAGCAGCTTGGGGTCTAGCGGGACTTCCTACGAGCAGTACTTC. It encodes CASSLGSSGTSYEQYF.

This clonotype was seen once. The V and J genes are TRBV7-3 and TRBJ2-3, with D tentatively TRBD1 (6 bases). CDR1 is SGHTA, CDR2 FQGTGA, per germline. The CDR3 length is 17 residues. V was trimmed by 2 bases and J by 0 bases, leaving 15 bases between them. The CDR3 DNA is TGTGCCAGCAGCTTATTCAGGCTAGGGGGTAGCACAGATACGCAGTATTTT. Amino acids: CASSLFRLGGSTDTQYF.

This clonotype was seen more than once but under ten times. V and J are TRBV7-2 and TRBJ2-1; D gene ambiguous. The CDR3 extends over 12 amino acids. Germline V CDR1 and CDR2: SGHTA, FQGNSA. Trimming removed 4 bases from V and 10 bases from J, with 11 bases in between. CDR3 DNA: TGTGCCAGCAGCTCGACACAGTCGGAGCAGTTCTTC. Translation: CASSSTQSEQFF.

Ten or more counts support this clonotype. The J gene is TRBJ1-1, the V gene TRBV11-3; no firm D call. Trimming cost V 5 bases and J 1 base, with 8 bases left between them. The CDR3 length is 13 residues. CDR1 is SGHNT, CDR2 YENEEA, per germline. The CDR3 nucleotides are TGTGCCAGCAGCCTCCGAGCGAACACTGAAGCTTTCTTT. This encodes CASSLRANTEAFF. The full variable domain, in which reference TRBV11-3 and TRBJ1-1 provide the parts outside the CDR3, is EAGVVQSPRYKIIEKKQPVAFWCNPISGHNTLYWYLQNLGQGPELLIRYENEEAVDDSQLPKDRFSAERLKGVDSTLKIQPAELGDSAVYLCASSLRANTEAFFGQGTRLTVV.

In this sample, this clonotype turned up many times. The chain is built from TRBV7-8 and TRBJ2-6; the match to TRBD1 covers 8 bases. The CDR3 loop spans 18 amino acids. Per germline, CDR1 SGHVS and CDR2 FQNEAQ. V trimming: 4 bases; J trimming: 0 bases; junction bases outside the gene matches: 8. CDR3 in DNA: TGTGCCAGCAGCTATACGGACAGGGTTAACTCTGGGGCCAACGTCCTGACTTTC. This gives the protein CASSYTDRVNSGANVLTF.